A single sample gave rise to the 3 T cell receptor beta chains below, sequenced in a study of T cell responses to AZD1222 COVID-19 vaccine. TCRdb's table, derived via immunoSEQ multiplex PCR, lists solely in-frame clones and lacks some. Of roughly 150,000 clones listed, about 92% are singletons. Sequences were derived from peripheral blood, sampled 28 days after the second AZD1222 dose. Source of these receptors: an adult who received the AZD1222 COVID-19 vaccine.

This clone was counted a single time. The chain carries TRBV10-2 and TRBJ2-7; D possibly corresponds to TRBD1 (7 bases). CDR1 WSHSY and CDR2 SAAADI come from the germline V gene. CDR3 length equals 15 residues. V gave up 3 bases and J gave up 7 bases, with 19 bases separating them. CDR3 DNA: TGCGCCAGCAGTGACCCACAGGGGAGGATAATAGAGCAGTACTTC. Encoded protein: CASSDPQGRIIEQYF.

The chain combines TRBV5-6 with TRBJ2-7; D uncertain. Deletions cut 0 bases from V and 5 bases from J, with 12 bases between. The CDR3 contains 14 residues. Germline CDR1 is SGHDT and CDR2 is YYEEEE. CDR3 protein: CASSLGRPMDEQYF. DNA of the CDR3: TGTGCCAGCAGCTTGGGCCGGCCCATGGACGAGCAGTACTTC.

The chain carries TRBV4-3 and TRBJ1-2; D is undetermined. V dropped 0 bases and J dropped 3 bases, with 11 bases sitting between them. Looked up from germline, CDR1 is LGHNA and CDR2 is YSLEER. CDR3 length: 15 residues. CDR3 sequence: CASSQDLSPHYGYTF. The CDR3 DNA reads TGCGCCAGCAGCCAAGATCTGTCGCCCCACTATGGCTACACCTTC.